The 5 T cell receptor beta chains below all came from one sample that was sequenced in a study of T cells in Graves' hyperthyroidism and ophthalmopathy. RNA transcripts gave rise to amplified TCR beta CDR3 regions. The HTBI primer set drove a first-round RT-PCR of the TCR CDR3. TCRdb processed the multiplex PCR reads anew with MiXCR; each CDR3 protein has one entry. The sample includes 550,000 to 800,000 distinct CDR3 sequences, roughly a sixth of them seen just once. The specimen sequenced was blood. These receptors were collected from a man in his fifties with Graves' hyperthyroidism.

The rearrangement uses TRBV6-1 and TRBJ2-3; D remains ambiguous. The germline gives CDR1 MNHNS, CDR2 SASEGT. This CDR3 has 13 residues. V was shortened by 0 bases and J by 8 bases, with 9 bases between the two germline ends. This chain's CDR3 is CASSEAGGSTQYF. CDR3 sequence (DNA): TGTGCCAGCAGTGAAGCGGGTGGCTCTACGCAGTATTTT.

This clonotype turned up a few times. V and J are TRBV5-1 and TRBJ2-7, with D uncertain. Trimming cost V 0 bases and J 2 bases, with 6 bases left between them. CDR3 size: 13 residues. In germline, CDR1 is SGHRS, CDR2 YFSETQ. This chain's CDR3 is CASSLENTYEQYF. CDR3 bases: TGCGCCAGCAGCTTGGAGAACACCTACGAGCAGTACTTC.

A word on this clonotype: A much larger clonotype is one base distant, so this may be a read error. This chain joins TRBV20-1 and TRBJ1-6, with D uncertain. The CDR3 consists of 14 residues. Germline CDR1 is DFQATT and CDR2 is SNEGSKA (reference sequence). CDR3 DNA sequence: TGCAGTGCTAGAAAGCTTTTAGGAGGATCACCCCCCCACTTT. Protein product: CSARKLLGGSPPHF.

This clonotype was found a few times. This chain links TRBV28 with TRBJ2-5; a possible D gene is TRBD2 (6 bases). Per germline, CDR1 MDHEN and CDR2 SYDVKM. V lost 7 bases and J 9 bases, leaving 21 bases between the germline ends. The CDR3 runs 14 residues. The CDR3 nucleotides are TGTGCCAGCACCCACTGGGACGGGGGAAGGTCCCAGTACTTC. Its translation: CASTHWDGGRSQYF.

This clonotype occurred a few times. This sequence joins TRBV6-2 or TRBV6-3 and TRBJ2-1; 10 bases align to TRBD2. The germline CDR1 and CDR2 sequences are MNHEY and SVGEGT. V lost 4 bases, J lost 6 bases, and 6 bases stayed unmatched. The CDR3 totals 15 residues. The CDR3 nucleotides are TGTGCCAGCAGTTCCCTAGCGGGAGCTGGCAATGAGCAGTTCTTC. Translation gives CASSSLAGAGNEQFF.